The clone carrying this TCR beta chain was detected only a few times. Its antigen is currently unknown. The source of the sample is a study of T cell repertoires in cytomegalovirus infection. Across the whole study: Shared public TCR beta signatures pointed to both CMV infection and a matching HLA type.

Study-wide results and limits: Cumulated frequencies of public TCR beta families served to identify carriers of CMV plus the relevant HLA. Dominating the ex vivo response were TCR beta clonotypes that were CMV-specific and HLA-C-restricted.

From the reads, TCRdb called clonotypes with MiXCR, one entry per CDR3 protein. The repertoire holds approximately 630,000 distinct CDR3 sequences, with roughly 26% as singletons. Trimming left V 0 bases short and J 0 bases short, with 9 bases between. The CDR3 is 15 amino acids. CDR1 and CDR2 (germline): LNHNV, YYDKDF (reference sequence). Sequencing was done on a sample of CD8+ T cells from PBMCs. This clonotype originated in a human donor in good health (CMV status not recorded). Some clones in this sample may be carry-over from other donors' samples. J is TRBJ2-7 and V is TRBV15, with D unresolved. In DNA, the CDR3 is TGTGCCACCAGCAGAGATCGGGCTCACTCCTACGAGCAGTACGTC. It encodes CATSRDRAHSYEQYV.